Below are 21 T cell receptor beta chains sequenced from a single sample in a study of shared clonotypes between healthy human individuals. Libraries were prepared by immunoSEQ multiplex PCR; TCRdb keeps only in-frame clonotypes and omits some of them. The sample lists 850,000 to 1,200,000 clones, roughly 80% occurring once. Sequencing input: memory CD4+ T cells sorted from blood. As for subset: CD45RA-negative fraction. The source is a man between 18 and 35 years old in good health.

Of note for this clone: Different DNA sequences within this sample yield the same CDR3. This rearrangement joins TRBV15 to TRBJ1-3; possibly TRBD1 for D (5 bases). With 0 bases removed from V and 2 bases from J, the gap between germline ends came to 8 bases. Germline-derived CDR1 and CDR2 are LNHNV and YYDKDF (reference sequence). This CDR3 region has 15 residues. The CDR3 protein is CATSRDRGAGNTIYF. CDR3 coding DNA: TGTGCCACCAGCAGAGATCGGGGGGCTGGAAACACCATATATTTT.

Points on this clone: The junction departs from the called germline gene at one end, perhaps through a read error. This chain joins TRBV23-1 and TRBJ2-7; 10 nucleotides align to TRBD1. TRBV23-1 counts as an open reading frame of uncertain function. This CDR3 has 20 amino acids. The CDR3 loop is CASSFPHRDRGESWSSEQYF. The CDR3 DNA is TGCGCCAGCAGTTTCCCTCACCGGGACAGGGGTGAATCATGGTCCTCCGAGCAGTACTTC.

This chain joins TRBV7-6 and TRBJ2-3; D possibly corresponds to TRBD1 (5 bases). Trimming pared 4 bases from V and 2 bases from J, leaving 10 bases between. From germline, CDR1 is SGHVS and CDR2 FNYEAQ. This CDR3 contains 14 residues. As DNA, the CDR3 is TGTGCCAGCAGCTCCGGACACCTCACAGATACGCAGTATTTT. This codes for CASSSGHLTDTQYF.

The chain links TRBV11-2 to TRBJ2-5; D may be TRBD2 (6 bases). Germline-derived CDR1 and CDR2 are SGHAT and FQNNGV. Trimming removed 1 base from V and 2 bases from J, with 8 bases in between. The CDR3 is 14 amino acids. The CDR3 DNA reads as TGTGCCAGCAGCTTAGGACGGGGGCAAGAGACCCAGTACTTC. This encodes CASSLGRGQETQYF. Together with reference TRBV11-2 and TRBJ2-5, the CDR3 gives the full variable domain: EAGVAQSPRYKIIEKRQSVAFWCNPISGHATLYWYQQILGQGPKLLIQFQNNGVVDDSQLPKDRFSAERLKGVDSTLKIQPAKLEDSAVYLCASSLGRGQETQYFGPGTRLLVL.

Regarding this clone: Other DNA sequences in the sample encode the same CDR3. The chain is built from TRBV7-3 and TRBJ2-1; D may be TRBD2 (5 bases). This CDR3 is 15 amino acids long. V lost 0 bases and J lost 4, with 10 bases in between. Per germline, CDR1 SGHTA and CDR2 FQGTGA. The CDR3 reads CASSLTRADYNEQFF. The CDR3 coding sequence is TGTGCCAGCAGCTTAACGCGGGCAGATTACAATGAGCAGTTCTTC.

V is TRBV27 and J is TRBJ1-6, with 7 nucleotides matching TRBD1. Germline CDR1 reads MNHEY; CDR2 reads SMNVEV (reference sequence). The CDR3 spans 16 residues. The ends lost 8 bases at V and 3 bases at J; junction bases unmatched: 10. The CDR3 is CASSLKGALYNSPLHF. The CDR3 nucleotides are TGTGCCAGCTCCTTGAAGGGGGCCCTCTATAATTCACCCCTCCACTTT.

This clone was picked up one time. The rearrangement uses TRBV7-2 and TRBJ2-5; TRBD2 matches at 9 bases. The V gene end was trimmed by 5 bases and the J gene end by 5 bases; junction bases not matched to a gene: 9. The CDR3 runs to 15 residues. Germline assignment: CDR1 SGHTA and CDR2 FQGNSA. CDR3 bases: TGTGCCAGCAGCACTTTAGCGGGAGTGCCGGAGACCCAGTACTTC. Its translation is CASSTLAGVPETQYF.

The chain uses TRBV7-8 and TRBJ2-7; D gene ambiguous. Trimming removed 4 bases at V and 9 bases at J, with 10 bases between. There are 11 residues in the CDR3. The germline V gene encodes CDR1 SGHVS and CDR2 FQNEAQ. CDR3 DNA: TGTGCCAGCAGCTCTGCGGTTGCGCAGTACTTC. Amino acids: CASSSAVAQYF.

The chain employs TRBV11-1 and TRBJ1-1; 11 positions match TRBD1. The CDR3 is made up of 15 amino acids. The ends lost 3 bases at V and 5 bases at J; junction bases unmatched: 5. CDR1 and CDR2 (germline): SGHAT, FQDESV (reference sequence). The DNA of the CDR3 is TGTGCCAGCAGCTTCGGGACAGGGGGACAGACTGAAGCTTTCTTT. This gives the protein CASSFGTGGQTEAFF.

The J gene is TRBJ2-3, the V gene TRBV11-3; a weak D match, TRBD1 (6 bases). Germline V gene sequence: CDR1 SGHNT, CDR2 YENEEA. There are 14 residues in the CDR3. Trimming took 4 bases from V and 4 from J, leaving 12 bases between them. The CDR3 bases are TGTGCCAGCAGCTCGCAACAGGGAGCAGATACGCAGTATTTT. This gives the protein CASSSQQGADTQYF. Complete variable domain (other parts from reference TRBV11-3 and TRBJ2-3): EAGVVQSPRYKIIEKKQPVAFWCNPISGHNTLYWYLQNLGQGPELLIRYENEEAVDDSQLPKDRFSAERLKGVDSTLKIQPAELGDSAVYLCASSSQQGADTQYFGPGTRLTVL.

This clone was detected only once. V gene TRBV7-9 combines with J gene TRBJ2-7; D remains ambiguous. V was pared by 6 bases and J by 3 bases, with 9 bases between. This CDR3 has 12 residues. Per the germline V gene, CDR1 is SEHNR and CDR2 is FQNEAQ (reference sequence). CDR3 DNA sequence: TGTGCCAGCAGTTCGGACCACTACGAGCAGTACTTC. Amino acid sequence: CASSSDHYEQYF.

The chain joins TRBV14 to TRBJ1-4; TRBD1 agrees at 8 bases. After removal of 6 bases from V and 7 bases from J, the junction contained 4 bases not matched to a gene. Germline CDR1 SGHDN, CDR2 FVKESK. CDR3 size: 13 residues. The CDR3 DNA is TGTGCCAGCAGGAGGACAGGGACTGAAAAACTGTTTTTT. Translation gives CASRRTGTEKLFF.

A remark on this clone: Other nucleotide sequences from this sample produce the same CDR3. The chain employs TRBV19 and TRBJ1-4, with 9 positions matching TRBD1. CDR3 size: 16 residues. Germline loops: CDR1 LNHDA, CDR2 SQIVND (reference sequence). The trim removed 5 bases at V and 2 bases at J, leaving 6 bases unmatched. The CDR3 coding sequence is TGTGCCAGTAGTTCCACAGGGGGCTCGACTAATGAAAAACTGTTTTTT. This translates into CASSSTGGSTNEKLFF.

Points on this clone: This sample includes further DNA sequences coding for the same CDR3. The chain is built from TRBV28 and TRBJ1-1; D not certain. The germline V and J ends were trimmed by 3 bases and 5 bases, with 10 bases remaining between them. The CDR3 consists of 13 residues. Germline V CDR1 and CDR2: MDHEN, SYDVKM. The CDR3 loop is CASSLGGGTEAFF. In DNA form, the CDR3 reads TGTGCCAGCAGTTTGGGAGGCGGGACTGAAGCTTTCTTT.

CDR3 sequence reads: CASSLRGGLAAYEQYF. The CDR3 DNA sequence: TGTGCCAGCAGCTTAAGGGGGGGACTAGCGGCCTACGAGCAGTACTTC. The J gene is TRBJ2-7, the V gene TRBV7-2; 11 bases align to TRBD2. The CDR3 spans 16 residues. With V trimmed by 2 bases and J by 2 bases, 5 bases remained unmatched. Germline values: CDR1 SGHTA, CDR2 FQGNSA.

CDR3 DNA: TGTGCCAGCAGCGTCGGACCAATCTACGAGCAGTACTTC. It specifies CASSVGPIYEQYF. V and J are TRBV11-2 and TRBJ2-7; D is undetermined. There are 13 residues in the CDR3. Trimming removed 5 bases from V and 3 bases from J, with 11 bases in between. Looked up from germline, CDR1 is SGHAT and CDR2 is FQNNGV.

The V and J genes are TRBV11-3 and TRBJ2-2; D not resolved. From germline, CDR1 is SGHNT and CDR2 YENEEA. V lost 4 bases and J 6 bases, leaving 6 bases between the germline ends. This CDR3 contains 12 residues. The CDR3 is CASSSPPGELFF. The CDR3 DNA is TGTGCCAGCAGCTCACCGCCCGGGGAGCTGTTTTTT. Full variable domain (rest looked up from reference TRBV11-3 and TRBJ2-2): EAGVVQSPRYKIIEKKQPVAFWCNPISGHNTLYWYLQNLGQGPELLIRYENEEAVDDSQLPKDRFSAERLKGVDSTLKIQPAELGDSAVYLCASSSPPGELFFGEGSRLTVL.

V usage is TRBV15 and J usage is TRBJ1-2; possibly TRBD1 for D (5 bases). CDR3 size: 15 residues. Trimming removed 2 bases from V and 8 bases from J, with 18 bases in between. Germline V lookup: CDR1 LNHNV, CDR2 YYDKDF (reference sequence). DNA of the CDR3: TGTGCCACCAGCAGACCGACAGCCGGTCTCGGCGGCTACACCTTC. Translating gives CATSRPTAGLGGYTF.

The chain is built from TRBV5-1 and TRBJ1-6; no firm D call. This CDR3 has 18 amino acids. Germline V gene sequence: CDR1 SGHRS, CDR2 YFSETQ. The V gene lost 0 bases and the J gene lost 0 bases, with 13 bases spanning the gap. The CDR3 spells CASSLVADQRSYNSPLHF. The CDR3 DNA sequence: TGCGCCAGCAGCTTGGTCGCGGACCAGCGCTCCTATAATTCACCCCTCCACTTT. Full variable domain (remainder filled in from reference TRBV5-1 and TRBJ1-6): KAGVTQTPRYLIKTRGQQVTLSCSPISGHRSVSWYQQTPGQGLQFLFEYFSETQRNKGNFPGRFSGRQFSNSRSEMNVSTLELGDSALYLCASSLVADQRSYNSPLHFGNGTRLTVT.

The chain carries TRBV30 and TRBJ1-3; perhaps TRBD1 as D (6 bases). In germline, CDR1 is GTSNPN, CDR2 SVGIG (reference sequence). The germline V and J ends were trimmed by 3 bases and 0 bases, with 12 bases remaining between them. The CDR3 sequence is 15 residues long. As DNA, the CDR3 is TGTGCCTGGAGGAGAGACAGGCTCTCTGGAAACACCATATATTTT. This codes for CAWRRDRLSGNTIYF.

The CDR3 sequence: CASGQRSYEQYF. Written as DNA, the CDR3 is TGTGCCAGTGGACAGCGCTCCTACGAGCAGTACTTC. The V gene is TRBV2, the J gene TRBJ2-7, with a weak D call TRBD1 (6 bases). The CDR3 is 12 amino acids. CDR1 is SNHLY and CDR2 is FYNNEI in the germline V gene. V was clipped by 9 bases and J by 0 bases, with 9 bases between them.